Listed below are T cell receptor beta chains from one sample, sequenced in a study of blood T cells in healthy people across ages. MiXCR was run by TCRdb on the 5' RACE reads, yielding one entry per CDR3 protein. The profile shows some 1.4 million distinct CDR3 sequences, 35% to 45% of them singletons. Sequenced: blood. The receptors come from a woman between 18 and 30 years old in good health. Both conserved end residues are part of each CDR3. D genes are given only for firm matches. Only part of the rows carry a size: once, few, many, or a class if the clone is expanded.

TGTGCCAGCAGTTCACCCGGGACTAGCGGAACAGATACGCAGTATTTT	CASSSPGTSGTDTQYF	TRBD2	TRBJ2-3	TRBV27	many
TGTGCCAGCAGCTCCGGACTAGCGGGAGATACGCAGTATTTT	CASSSGLAGDTQYF	TRBD2	TRBJ2-3	TRBV7-2	many
TGCAGCGTTGCGGCAGGATCACGCCCTAATCAGCCCCAGCATTTT	CSVAAGSRPNQPQHF	NA	TRBJ1-5	TRBV29-1	few
TGTACCAGCAGCACACCACGGGGAGGCTACACCTTC	CTSSTPRGGYTF	NA	TRBJ1-2	TRBV6-5	NA
TGCAGCGTTGAGGGGACTAGCGGGGTCACAGATACGCAGTATTTT	CSVEGTSGVTDTQYF	TRBD2	TRBJ2-3	TRBV29-1	NA
TGCAGCGTTGTTCGGCAAGAGACCCAGTACTTC	CSVVRQETQYF	NA	TRBJ2-5	TRBV29-1	NA
TGTGCCAGCAGTGAGGACAGATACACCGGGGAGCTGTTTTTT	CASSEDRYTGELFF	NA	TRBJ2-2	TRBV2	NA
TGCAGCGTGGGGGGGACAGGGGTTAATCAGCCCCAGCATTTT	CSVGGTGVNQPQHF	TRBD1	TRBJ1-5	TRBV29-1	NA
TGCAGCGTTGAAACCGCAGGGACAGGGACGGGGTACTTC	CSVETAGTGTGYF	TRBD1	TRBJ2-7	TRBV29-1	NA
TGTGCCAGCAGCTTAAGGGCAGGGGCTTTTGCGGAGACTCAGTTCTTC	CASSLRAGAFAETQFF	NA	TRBJ2-1	TRBV7-2	NA
TGTGCCAGCAGTTACTCGAAGGCTCCTGGGCAGGGAGGCTACACCTTC	CASSYSKAPGQGGYTF	NA	TRBJ1-2	TRBV6-5	NA
TGTGCCAGCAGCTCTCAGGGAGGGGGTTATAATGAAAAACTGTTTTTT	CASSSQGGGYNEKLFF	NA	TRBJ1-4	TRBV5-4	NA
TGTGCCTGCCTCCGAGGGGAGACCCAGTACTTC	CACLRGETQYF	NA	TRBJ2-5	TRBV6-5	NA
TGTGCCAGCAAATGGGGCATGAACACTGAAGCTTTCTTT	CASKWGMNTEAFF	NA	TRBJ1-1	TRBV27	few
TGTGCCAGCACCAATAGGCTAGCGGGGACCGGGGAGCTGTTTTTT	CASTNRLAGTGELFF	TRBD2	TRBJ2-2	TRBV11-2	few
TGTGCCAGCAGTTTAAGGGATATGGCTTTCTTT	CASSLRDMAFF	NA	TRBJ1-1	TRBV12-3/TRBV12-4	few
TGTGCCAGCAGCGGCAGACACTCGAACACTGAAGCTTTCTTT	CASSGRHSNTEAFF	NA	TRBJ1-1	TRBV5-8	few
TGTGCCAGCAGCTACGGAGGGAGGGCAAATGAAAAACTGTTTTTT	CASSYGGRANEKLFF	NA	TRBJ1-4	TRBV7-2	NA
TGTGCCAGCAGTCCTTTCGTAAGGGGTGGCGAGCAGTACTTC	CASSPFVRGGEQYF	NA	TRBJ2-7	TRBV28	few
TGTGCCAGCAGCCAAGATCAAAGGGGAGGCGGGGAGCTGTTTTTT	CASSQDQRGGGELFF	NA	TRBJ2-2	TRBV4-2	NA
TGCGCCACCGGGACAGCGAACACTGAAGCTTTCTTT	CATGTANTEAFF	TRBD1	TRBJ1-1	TRBV5-1	NA
TGTGCCAGCAGTAGCCTTTACAGGGGCCAGATGAACGCTGAAGCTTTCTTT	CASSSLYRGQMNAEAFF	TRBD1	TRBJ1-1	TRBV28	NA
TGTGCCAGCAGTGACCGGGACACTTCCGATACGCAGTATTTT	CASSDRDTSDTQYF	NA	TRBJ2-3	TRBV6-2/TRBV6-3	NA